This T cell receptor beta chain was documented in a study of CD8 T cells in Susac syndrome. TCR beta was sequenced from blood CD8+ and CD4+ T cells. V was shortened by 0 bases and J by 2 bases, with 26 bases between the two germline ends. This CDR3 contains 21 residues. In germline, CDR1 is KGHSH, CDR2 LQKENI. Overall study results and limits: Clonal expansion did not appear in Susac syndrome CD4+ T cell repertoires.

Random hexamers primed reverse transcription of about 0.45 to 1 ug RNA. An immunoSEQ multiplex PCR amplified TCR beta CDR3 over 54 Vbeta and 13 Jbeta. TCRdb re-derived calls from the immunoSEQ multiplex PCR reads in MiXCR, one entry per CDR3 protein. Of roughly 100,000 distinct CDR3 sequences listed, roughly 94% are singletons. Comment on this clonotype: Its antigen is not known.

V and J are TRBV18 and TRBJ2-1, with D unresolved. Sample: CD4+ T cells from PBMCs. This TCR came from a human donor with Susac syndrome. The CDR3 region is CASSPPMSVSLATIAYNEQFF. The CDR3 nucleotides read TGTGCCAGCTCACCACCCATGAGCGTATCACTCGCCACTATAGCCTACAATGAGCAGTTCTTC.